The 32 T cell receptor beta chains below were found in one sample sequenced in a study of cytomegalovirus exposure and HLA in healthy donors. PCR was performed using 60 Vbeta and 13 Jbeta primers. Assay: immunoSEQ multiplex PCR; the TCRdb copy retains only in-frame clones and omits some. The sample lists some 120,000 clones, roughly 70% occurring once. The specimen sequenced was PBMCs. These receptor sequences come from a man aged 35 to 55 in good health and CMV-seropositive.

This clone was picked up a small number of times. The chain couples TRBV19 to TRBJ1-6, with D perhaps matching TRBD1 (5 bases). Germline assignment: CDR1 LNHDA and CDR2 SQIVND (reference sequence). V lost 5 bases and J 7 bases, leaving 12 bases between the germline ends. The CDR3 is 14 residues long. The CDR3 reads CASSVDSGNSPLHF. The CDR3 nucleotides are TGTGCCAGTAGTGTCGACAGTGGGAATTCACCCCTCCACTTT.

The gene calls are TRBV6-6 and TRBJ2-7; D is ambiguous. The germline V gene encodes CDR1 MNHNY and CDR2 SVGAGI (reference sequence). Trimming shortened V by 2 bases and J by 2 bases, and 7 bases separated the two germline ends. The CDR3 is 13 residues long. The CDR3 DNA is TGTGCCAGCAGTTACGCACTTACCTACGAGCAGTACTTC. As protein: CASSYALTYEQYF.

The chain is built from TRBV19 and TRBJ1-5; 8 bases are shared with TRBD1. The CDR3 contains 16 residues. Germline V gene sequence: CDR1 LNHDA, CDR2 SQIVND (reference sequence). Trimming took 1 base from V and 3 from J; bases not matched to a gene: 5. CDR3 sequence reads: CASSIGRDRYNQPQHF. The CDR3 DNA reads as TGTGCCAGTAGTATAGGCCGGGACAGGTACAATCAGCCCCAGCATTTT.

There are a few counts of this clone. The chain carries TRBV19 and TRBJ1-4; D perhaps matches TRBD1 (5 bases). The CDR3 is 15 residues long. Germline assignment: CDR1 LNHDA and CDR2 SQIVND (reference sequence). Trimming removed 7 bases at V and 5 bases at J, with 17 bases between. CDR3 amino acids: CASTATDNPNEKLFF. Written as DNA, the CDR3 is TGTGCCAGTACCGCAACGGACAATCCCAATGAAAAACTGTTTTTT.

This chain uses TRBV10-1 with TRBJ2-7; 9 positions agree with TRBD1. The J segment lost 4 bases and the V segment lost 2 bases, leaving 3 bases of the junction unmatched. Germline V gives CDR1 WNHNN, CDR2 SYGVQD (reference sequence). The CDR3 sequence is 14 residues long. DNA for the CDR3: TGCGCCAGCAGTGAGAGGGACAGGGCGTACGAGCAGTACTTC. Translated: CASSERDRAYEQYF.

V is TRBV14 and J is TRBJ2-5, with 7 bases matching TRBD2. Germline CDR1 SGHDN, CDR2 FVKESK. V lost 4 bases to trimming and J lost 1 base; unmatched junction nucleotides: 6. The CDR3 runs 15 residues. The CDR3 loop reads CASSRWRGSQETQYF. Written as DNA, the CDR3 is TGTGCCAGCAGCCGCTGGCGGGGGAGCCAAGAGACCCAGTACTTC.

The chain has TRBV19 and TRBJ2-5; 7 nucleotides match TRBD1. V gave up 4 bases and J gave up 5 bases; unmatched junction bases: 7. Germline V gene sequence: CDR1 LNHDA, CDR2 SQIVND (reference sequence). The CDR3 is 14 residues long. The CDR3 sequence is CASSKRQGQETQYF. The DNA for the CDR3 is TGTGCCAGTAGTAAACGACAGGGCCAGGAGACCCAGTACTTC.

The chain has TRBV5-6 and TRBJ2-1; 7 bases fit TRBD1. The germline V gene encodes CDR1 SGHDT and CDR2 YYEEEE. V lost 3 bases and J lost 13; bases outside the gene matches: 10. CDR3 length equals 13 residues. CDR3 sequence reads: CASSWGSDRTQFF. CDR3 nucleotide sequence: TGTGCCAGCAGCTGGGGGTCGGACAGGACCCAGTTCTTC.

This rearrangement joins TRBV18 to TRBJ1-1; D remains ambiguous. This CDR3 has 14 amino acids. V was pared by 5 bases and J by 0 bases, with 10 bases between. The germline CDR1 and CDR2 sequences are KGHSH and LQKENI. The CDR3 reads CASSLRAMNTEAFF. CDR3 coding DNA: TGTGCCAGCTCATTGAGGGCTATGAACACTGAAGCTTTCTTT. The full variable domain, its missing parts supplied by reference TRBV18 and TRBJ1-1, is NAGVMQNPRHLVRRRGQEARLRCSPMKGHSHVYWYRQLPEEGLKFMVYLQKENIIDESGMPKERFSAEFPKEGPSILRIQQVVRGDSAAYFCASSLRAMNTEAFFGQGTRLTVV.

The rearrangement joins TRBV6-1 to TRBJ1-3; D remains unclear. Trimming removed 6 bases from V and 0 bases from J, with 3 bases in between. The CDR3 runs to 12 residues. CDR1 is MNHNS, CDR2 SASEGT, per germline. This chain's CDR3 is CASRASGNTIYF. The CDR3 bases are TGTGCCAGCAGGGCCTCTGGAAACACCATATATTTT.

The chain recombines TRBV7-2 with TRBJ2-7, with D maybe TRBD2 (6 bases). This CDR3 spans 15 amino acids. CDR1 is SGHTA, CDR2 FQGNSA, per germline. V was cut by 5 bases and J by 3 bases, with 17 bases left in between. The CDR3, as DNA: TGTGCCAGCAGCAAACCGGGACTGGCAAACTACGAGCAGTACTTC. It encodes CASSKPGLANYEQYF.

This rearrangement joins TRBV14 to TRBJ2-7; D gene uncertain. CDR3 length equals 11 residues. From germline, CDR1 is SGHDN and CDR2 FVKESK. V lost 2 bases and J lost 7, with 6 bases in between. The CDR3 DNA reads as TGTGCCAGCAGCCAATTTCATGAGCAGTACTTC. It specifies CASSQFHEQYF.

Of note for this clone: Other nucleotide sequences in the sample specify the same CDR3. CDR3 protein: CASSLTRNTEAFF. For the CDR3, the DNA is TGTGCCAGCAGCTTGACGCGGAACACTGAAGCTTTCTTT. The chain couples TRBV5-6 to TRBJ1-1; D is ambiguous. Trimming took off 1 base at V and 1 base at J, with 5 bases between the two ends. Germline loops: CDR1 SGHDT, CDR2 YYEEEE. CDR3 length equals 13 residues.

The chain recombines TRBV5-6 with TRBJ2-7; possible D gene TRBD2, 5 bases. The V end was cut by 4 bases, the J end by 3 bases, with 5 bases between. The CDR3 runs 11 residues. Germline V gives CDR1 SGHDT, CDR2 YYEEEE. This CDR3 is CASSRDYEQYF. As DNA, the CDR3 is TGTGCCAGCAGCCGGGACTACGAGCAGTACTTC.

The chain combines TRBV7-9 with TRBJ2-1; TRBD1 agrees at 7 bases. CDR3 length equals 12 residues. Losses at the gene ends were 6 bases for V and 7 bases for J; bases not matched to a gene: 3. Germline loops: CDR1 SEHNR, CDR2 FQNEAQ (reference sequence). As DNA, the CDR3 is TGTGCCAGCAGGGACAGGAATAATGAGCAGTTCTTC. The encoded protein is CASRDRNNEQFF.

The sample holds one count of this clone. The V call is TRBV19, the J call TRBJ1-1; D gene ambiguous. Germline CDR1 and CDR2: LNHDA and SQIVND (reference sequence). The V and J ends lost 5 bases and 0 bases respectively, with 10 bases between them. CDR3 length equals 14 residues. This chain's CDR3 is CASSAGLMNTEAFF. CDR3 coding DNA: TGTGCCAGTAGTGCGGGGTTGATGAACACTGAAGCTTTCTTT.

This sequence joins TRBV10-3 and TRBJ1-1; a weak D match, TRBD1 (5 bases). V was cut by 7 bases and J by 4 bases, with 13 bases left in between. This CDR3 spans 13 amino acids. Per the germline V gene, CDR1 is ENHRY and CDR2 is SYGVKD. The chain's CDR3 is CAITDQGPTEAFF. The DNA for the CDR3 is TGTGCCATCACCGATCAGGGCCCCACTGAAGCTTTCTTT.

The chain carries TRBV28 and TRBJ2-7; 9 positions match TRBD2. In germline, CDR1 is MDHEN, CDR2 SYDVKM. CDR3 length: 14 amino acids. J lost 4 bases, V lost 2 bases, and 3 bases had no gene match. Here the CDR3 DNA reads TGTGCCAGCAGTTTAGCGGGAGGGCTGTACGAGCAGTACTTC. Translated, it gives CASSLAGGLYEQYF.

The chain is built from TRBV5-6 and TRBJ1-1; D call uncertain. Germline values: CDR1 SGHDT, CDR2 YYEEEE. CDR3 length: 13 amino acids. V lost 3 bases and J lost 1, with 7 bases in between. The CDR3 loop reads CASSWEENTEAFF. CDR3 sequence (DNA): TGTGCCAGCAGCTGGGAGGAGAACACTGAAGCTTTCTTT.

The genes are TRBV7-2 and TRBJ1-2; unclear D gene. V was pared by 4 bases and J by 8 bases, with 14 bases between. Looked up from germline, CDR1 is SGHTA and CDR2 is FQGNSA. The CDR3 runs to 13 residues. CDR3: CASSSRTKGGYTF. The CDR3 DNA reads TGTGCCAGCAGCTCCCGGACTAAAGGAGGCTACACCTTC.

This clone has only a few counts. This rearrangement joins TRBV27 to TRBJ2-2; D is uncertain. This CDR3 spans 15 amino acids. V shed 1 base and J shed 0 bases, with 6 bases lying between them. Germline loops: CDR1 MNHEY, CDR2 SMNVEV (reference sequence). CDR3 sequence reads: CASSLFRSNTGELFF. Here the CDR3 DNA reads TGTGCCAGCAGTTTATTCCGGTCGAACACCGGGGAGCTGTTTTTT.

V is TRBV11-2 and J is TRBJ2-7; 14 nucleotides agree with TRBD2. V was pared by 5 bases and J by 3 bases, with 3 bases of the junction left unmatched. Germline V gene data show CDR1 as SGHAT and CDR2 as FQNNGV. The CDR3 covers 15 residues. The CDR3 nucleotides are TGTGCCAGCAGCATCGGACTAGCGGGGGGCTACGAGCAGTACTTC. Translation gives CASSIGLAGGYEQYF.

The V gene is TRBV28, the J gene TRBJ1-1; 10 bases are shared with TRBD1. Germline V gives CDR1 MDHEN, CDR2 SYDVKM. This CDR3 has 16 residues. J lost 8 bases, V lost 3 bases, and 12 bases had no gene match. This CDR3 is CASSLISGTGDPEAFF. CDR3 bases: TGTGCCAGCAGTTTGATATCCGGGACAGGGGATCCCGAAGCTTTCTTT.

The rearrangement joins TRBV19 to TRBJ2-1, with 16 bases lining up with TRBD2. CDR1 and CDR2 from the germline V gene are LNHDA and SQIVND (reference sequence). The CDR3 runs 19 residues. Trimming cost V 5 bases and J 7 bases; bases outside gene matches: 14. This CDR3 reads CASSATGTSGRAGRNEQFF. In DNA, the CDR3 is TGTGCCAGTAGTGCTACCGGGACTAGCGGGAGGGCTGGGCGGAATGAGCAGTTCTTC.

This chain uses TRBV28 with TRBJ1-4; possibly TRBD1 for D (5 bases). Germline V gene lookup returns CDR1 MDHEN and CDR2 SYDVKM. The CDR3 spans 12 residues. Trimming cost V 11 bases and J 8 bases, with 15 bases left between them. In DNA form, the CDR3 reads TGTGCCGTTACAGGACCCTCCGAAAAACTGTTTTTT. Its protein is CAVTGPSEKLFF.

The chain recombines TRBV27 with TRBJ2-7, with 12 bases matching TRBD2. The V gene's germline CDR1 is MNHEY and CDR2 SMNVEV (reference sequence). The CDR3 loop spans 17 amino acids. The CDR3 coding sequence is TGTGCCAGCAGTTTCCCATTAATTACTAGCGGGGGGTGCCTGTCGAGAGTC. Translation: CASSFPLITSGGCLSRV.

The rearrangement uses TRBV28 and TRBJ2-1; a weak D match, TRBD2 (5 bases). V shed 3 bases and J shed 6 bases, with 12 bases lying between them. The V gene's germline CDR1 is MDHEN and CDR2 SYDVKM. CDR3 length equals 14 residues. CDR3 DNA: TGTGCCAGCAGTTTTCCGAGCCGGGGCAATGAGCAGTTCTTC. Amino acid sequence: CASSFPSRGNEQFF.

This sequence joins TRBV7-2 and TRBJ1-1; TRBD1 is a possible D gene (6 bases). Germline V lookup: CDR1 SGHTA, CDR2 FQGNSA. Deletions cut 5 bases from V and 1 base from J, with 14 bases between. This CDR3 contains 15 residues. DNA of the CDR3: TGTGCCAGCAGCCCGGGCGGGGGACAGAACACTGAAGCTTTCTTT. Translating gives CASSPGGGQNTEAFF.

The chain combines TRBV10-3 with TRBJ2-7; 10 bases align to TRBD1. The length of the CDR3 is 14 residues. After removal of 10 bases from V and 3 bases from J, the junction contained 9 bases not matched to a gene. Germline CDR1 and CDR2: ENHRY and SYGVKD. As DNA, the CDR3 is TGTGCCAGCCATGGTAGGGACAGGGGCTACGAGCAGTACTTC. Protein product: CASHGRDRGYEQYF.

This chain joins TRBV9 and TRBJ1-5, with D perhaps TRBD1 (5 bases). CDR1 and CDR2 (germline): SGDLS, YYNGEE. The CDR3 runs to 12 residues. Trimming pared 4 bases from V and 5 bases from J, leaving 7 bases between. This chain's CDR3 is CASSTGYQPQHF. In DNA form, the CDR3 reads TGTGCCAGCAGCACAGGTTATCAGCCCCAGCATTTT.

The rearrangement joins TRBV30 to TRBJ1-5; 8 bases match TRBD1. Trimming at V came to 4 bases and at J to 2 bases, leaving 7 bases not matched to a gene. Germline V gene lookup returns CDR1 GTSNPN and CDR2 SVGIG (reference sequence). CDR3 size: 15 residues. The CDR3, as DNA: TGTGCCTGGAAAACTGACAGGGGAGGCAATCAGCCCCAGCATTTT. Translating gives CAWKTDRGGNQPQHF.

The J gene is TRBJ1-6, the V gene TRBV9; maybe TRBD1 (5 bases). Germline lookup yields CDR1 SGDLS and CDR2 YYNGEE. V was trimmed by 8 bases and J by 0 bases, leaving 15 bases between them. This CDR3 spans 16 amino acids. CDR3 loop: CASSRQRSSYNSPLHF. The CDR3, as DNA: TGTGCCAGTAGTCGACAGAGGAGCTCCTATAATTCACCCCTCCACTTT.